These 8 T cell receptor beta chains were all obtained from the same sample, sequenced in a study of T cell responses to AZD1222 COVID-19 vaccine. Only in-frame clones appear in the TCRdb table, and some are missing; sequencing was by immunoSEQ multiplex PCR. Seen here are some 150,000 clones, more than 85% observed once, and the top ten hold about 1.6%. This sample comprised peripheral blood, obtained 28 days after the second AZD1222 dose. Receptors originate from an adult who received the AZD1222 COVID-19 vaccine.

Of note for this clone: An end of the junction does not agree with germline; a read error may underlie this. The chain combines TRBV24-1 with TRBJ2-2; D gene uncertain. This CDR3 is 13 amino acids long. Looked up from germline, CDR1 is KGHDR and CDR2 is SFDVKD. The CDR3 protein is CATNDANTGELFF. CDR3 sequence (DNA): TGTGCCACCAATGATGCGAACACCGGGGAGCTGTTTTTT.

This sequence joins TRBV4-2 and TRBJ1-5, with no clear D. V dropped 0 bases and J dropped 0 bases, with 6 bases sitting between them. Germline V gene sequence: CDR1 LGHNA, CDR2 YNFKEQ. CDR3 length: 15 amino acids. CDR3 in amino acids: CASSQEGISNQPQHF. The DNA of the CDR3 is TGTGCCAGCAGCCAAGAGGGAATTAGCAATCAGCCCCAGCATTTT.

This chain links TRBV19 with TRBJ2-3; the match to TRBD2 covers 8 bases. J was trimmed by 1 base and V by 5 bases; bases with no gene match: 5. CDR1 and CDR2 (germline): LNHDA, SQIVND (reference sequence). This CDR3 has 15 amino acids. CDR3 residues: CASSLAAGGTDTQYF. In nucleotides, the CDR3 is TGTGCCAGTAGTCTAGCAGCGGGAGGCACAGATACGCAGTATTTT.

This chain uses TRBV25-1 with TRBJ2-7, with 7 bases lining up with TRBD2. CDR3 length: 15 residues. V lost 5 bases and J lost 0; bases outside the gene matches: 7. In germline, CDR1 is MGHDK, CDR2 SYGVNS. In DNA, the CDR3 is TGTGCCAGCAGTCGTTTCGGGGGGAGCTCCTACGAGCAGTACTTC. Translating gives CASSRFGGSSYEQYF.

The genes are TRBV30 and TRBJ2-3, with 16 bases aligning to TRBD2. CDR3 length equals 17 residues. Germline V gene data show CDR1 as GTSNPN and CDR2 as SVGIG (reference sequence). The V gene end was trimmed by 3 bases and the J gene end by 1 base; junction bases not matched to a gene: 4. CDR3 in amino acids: CAWRGLAGGRRTDTQYF. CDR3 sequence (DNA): TGTGCCTGGAGGGGACTAGCGGGAGGGCGGCGCACAGATACGCAGTATTTT.

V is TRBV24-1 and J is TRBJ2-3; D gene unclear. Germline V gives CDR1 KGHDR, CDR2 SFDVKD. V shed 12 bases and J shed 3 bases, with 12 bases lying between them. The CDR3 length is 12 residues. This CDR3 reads CAASKSTDTQYF. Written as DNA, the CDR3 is TGTGCCGCCTCGAAGTCAACAGATACGCAGTATTTT.

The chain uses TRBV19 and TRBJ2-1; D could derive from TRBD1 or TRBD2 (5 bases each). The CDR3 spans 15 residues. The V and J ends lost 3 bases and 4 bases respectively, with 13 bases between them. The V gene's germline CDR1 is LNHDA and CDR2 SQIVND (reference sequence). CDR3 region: CASSMLGRVYNEQFF. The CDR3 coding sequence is TGTGCCAGTAGTATGCTGGGACGGGTATACAATGAGCAGTTCTTC.

The CDR3 loop reads CASSSPRPAYEQYF. CDR3 DNA sequence: TGCGCCAGCAGCTCCCCGCGACCCGCCTACGAGCAGTACTTC. The V call is TRBV5-1, the J call TRBJ2-7; D is unclear. CDR3 size: 14 residues. V was trimmed by 3 bases and J by 2 bases, leaving 12 bases between them. Germline V CDR1 and CDR2: SGHRS, YFSETQ. Complete variable domain (other parts from reference TRBV5-1 and TRBJ2-7): KAGVTQTPRYLIKTRGQQVTLSCSPISGHRSVSWYQQTPGQGLQFLFEYFSETQRNKGNFPGRFSGRQFSNSRSEMNVSTLELGDSALYLCASSSPRPAYEQYFGPGTRLTVT.